The clone carrying this T cell receptor beta chain was counted only a few times. A second PCR of about 7 to 12 cycles used a sample-barcoded 5' primer and a J-beta primer mix. TCRdb processed the 5' RACE reads anew with MiXCR; each CDR3 protein has one entry. Among around 1,800,000 distinct CDR3 sequences listed, roughly 43% were seen once. These data are taken from a study of blood T cells in healthy people across ages. Each sample yielded at least 6 million isolated PBMCs. In germline, CDR1 is LGHDT, CDR2 YNNKEL (reference sequence). V lost 0 bases to trimming and J lost 10 bases, with 13 bases between them. The CDR3 extends over 14 amino acids.

The J gene is TRBJ2-1, the V gene TRBV3-1; D not certain. The specimen sequenced was blood. This receptor was obtained from a human donor in good health. The CDR3 region has the DNA TGTGCCAGCAGCCAAGATTTCGGTTTGCGGGAGCAGTTCTTC. Its translation: CASSQDFGLREQFF.